The rows below give T cell receptor beta chains drawn from one sample of a study of cytomegalovirus exposure and HLA in healthy donors. Sequenced by immunoSEQ multiplex PCR; TCRdb stores in-frame clones only, minus some. Here the sample spans some 71,000 clones, about 74% being singletons. Input material: PBMCs. These receptors all stem from a woman between 25 and 40 years old in good health and CMV-seropositive. The CDR3 runs from the conserved cysteine through the conserved F or W. The D gene is left open where the match is weak. Clone size is not always given. Where it is, it says once, few, many or a class for expanded clones.

length: 15
J: TRBJ1-4
size: few
D: .
V: TRBV5-4
CDR3: CASSPNRDINEKLFF
DNA: TGTGCCAGCAGCCCTAACCGGGACATTAATGAAAAACTGTTTTTT

length: 12
J: TRBJ1-3
size: .
D: .
V: TRBV30
CDR3: CAWSLPGNTIYF
DNA: TGTGCCTGGAGTCTTCCTGGAAACACCATATATTTT

length: 15
J: TRBJ1-4
size: .
D: .
V: TRBV28
CDR3: CASSLLVQSNEKLFF
DNA: TGTGCCAGCAGTTTATTAGTACAGTCTAATGAAAAACTGTTTTTT

length: 15
J: TRBJ2-7
size: .
D: .
V: TRBV4-3
CDR3: CASSQDPGERYEQYF
DNA: TGCGCCAGCAGCCAAGATCCGGGTGAGCGCTACGAGCAGTACTTC

length: 14
J: TRBJ1-1
size: .
D: TRBD1
V: TRBV6-5
CDR3: CASSAWTGNTEAFF
DNA: TGTGCCAGCAGTGCCTGGACAGGGAACACTGAAGCTTTCTTT

length: 16
J: TRBJ2-5
size: .
D: .
V: TRBV25-1
CDR3: CASSELGREGMETQYF
DNA: TGTGCCAGCAGTGAATTGGGGCGGGAAGGGATGGAGACCCAGTACTTC

length: 12
J: TRBJ2-7
size: .
D: .
V: TRBV29-1
CDR3: CSVEGTTYEQYF
DNA: TGCAGCGTTGAAGGGACAACCTACGAGCAGTACTTC

length: 15
J: TRBJ2-2
size: once
D: .
V: TRBV30
CDR3: CAWTRDTLRAGELFF
DNA: TGTGCCTGGACCCGGGACACCCTAAGGGCCGGGGAGCTGTTTTTT

length: 13
J: TRBJ2-3
size: .
D: .
V: TRBV10-2
CDR3: CASSEVYTDTQYF
DNA: TGCGCCAGCAGTGAGGTCTACACAGATACGCAGTATTTT

length: 15
J: TRBJ2-1
size: .
D: TRBD2
V: TRBV29-1
CDR3: CSVAEGLAFYNEQFF
DNA: TGCAGCGTTGCGGAGGGACTAGCGTTCTACAATGAGCAGTTCTTC

length: 15
J: TRBJ2-2
size: .
D: .
V: TRBV30
CDR3: CAWSDDTVYTGELFF
DNA: TGTGCCTGGAGTGACGACACGGTATACACCGGGGAGCTGTTTTTT

length: 13
J: TRBJ2-7
size: .
D: .
V: TRBV4-2
CDR3: CASSLRGVGEQYF
DNA: TGTGCCAGCAGCCTCAGGGGGGTGGGCGAGCAGTACTTC

length: 16
J: TRBJ2-6
size: few
D: .
V: TRBV7-2
CDR3: CASSRDRSSGANVLTF
DNA: TGTGCCAGCAGCCGTGACAGATCCTCTGGGGCCAACGTCCTGACTTTC

length: 12
J: TRBJ2-7
size: .
D: .
V: TRBV30
CDR3: CAWGTQSYEQYF
DNA: TGTGCCTGGGGGACACAATCCTACGAGCAGTACTTC

length: 18
J: TRBJ2-7
size: .
D: TRBD2
V: TRBV11-1
CDR3: CASSLYPGLEGEGYEQYF
DNA: TGTGCCAGCAGCCTATACCCGGGACTAGAGGGAGAGGGGTACGAGCAGTACTTC

length: 18
J: TRBJ1-2
size: .
D: TRBD1
V: TRBV2
CDR3: CASSDRGQGARIGYGYTF
DNA: TGTGCCAGCAGTGACCGGGGACAGGGGGCGCGAATCGGTTATGGCTACACCTTC

length: 14
J: TRBJ2-7
size: .
D: .
V: TRBV7-2
CDR3: CASSFSAPPYEQYF
DNA: TGTGCCAGCAGCTTTAGCGCGCCCCCCTACGAGCAGTACTTC